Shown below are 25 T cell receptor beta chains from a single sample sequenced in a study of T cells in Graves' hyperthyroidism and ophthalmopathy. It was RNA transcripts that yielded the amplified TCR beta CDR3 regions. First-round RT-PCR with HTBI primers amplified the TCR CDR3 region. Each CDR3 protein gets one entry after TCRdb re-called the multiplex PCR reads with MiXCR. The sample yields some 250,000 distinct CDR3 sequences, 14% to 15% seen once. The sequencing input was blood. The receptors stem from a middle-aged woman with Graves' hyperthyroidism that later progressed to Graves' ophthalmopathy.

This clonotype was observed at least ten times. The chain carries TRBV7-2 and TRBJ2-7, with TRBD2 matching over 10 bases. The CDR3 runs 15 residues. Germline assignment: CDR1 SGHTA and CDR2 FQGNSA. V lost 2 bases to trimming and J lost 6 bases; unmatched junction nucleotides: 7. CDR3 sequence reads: CASSLPASGGREQYF. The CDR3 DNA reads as TGTGCCAGCAGCTTACCGGCTAGCGGGGGACGCGAGCAGTACTTC.

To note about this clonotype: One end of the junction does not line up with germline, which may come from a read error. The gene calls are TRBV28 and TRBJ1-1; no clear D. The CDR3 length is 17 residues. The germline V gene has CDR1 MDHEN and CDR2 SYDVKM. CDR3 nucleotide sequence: TGTGCCAGCAAATCGGCCGGAGATTCCGGGGTGGGCACTGAAGATTTCTTT. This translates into CASKSAGDSGVGTEDFF.

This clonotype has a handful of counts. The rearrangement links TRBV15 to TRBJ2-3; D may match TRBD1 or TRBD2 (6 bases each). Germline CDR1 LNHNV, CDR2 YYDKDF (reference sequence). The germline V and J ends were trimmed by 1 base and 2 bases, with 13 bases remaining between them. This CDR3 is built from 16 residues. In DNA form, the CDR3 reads TGTGCCACCAGCAGAGTCCGGGGGCTCCCCACAGATACGCAGTATTTT. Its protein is CATSRVRGLPTDTQYF.

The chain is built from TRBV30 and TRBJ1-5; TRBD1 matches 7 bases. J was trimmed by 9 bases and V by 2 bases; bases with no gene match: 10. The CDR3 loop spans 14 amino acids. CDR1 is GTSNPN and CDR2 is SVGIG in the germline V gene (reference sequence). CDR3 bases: TGTGCCTGGAGTACGGGACAGACACCCTCGCCCCAGCATTTT. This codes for CAWSTGQTPSPQHF.

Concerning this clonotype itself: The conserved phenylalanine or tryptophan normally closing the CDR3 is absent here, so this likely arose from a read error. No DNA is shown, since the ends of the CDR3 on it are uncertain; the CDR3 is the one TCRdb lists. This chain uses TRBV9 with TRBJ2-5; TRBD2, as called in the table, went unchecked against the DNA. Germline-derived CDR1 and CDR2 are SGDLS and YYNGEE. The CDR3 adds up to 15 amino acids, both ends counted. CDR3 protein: CASSVVEGRRETLYV.

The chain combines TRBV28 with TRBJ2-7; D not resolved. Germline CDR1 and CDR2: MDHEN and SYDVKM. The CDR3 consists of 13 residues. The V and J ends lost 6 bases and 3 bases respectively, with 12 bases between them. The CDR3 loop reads CASSQGSGYEQYF. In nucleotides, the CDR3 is TGTGCCAGCAGCCAAGGGTCAGGCTACGAGCAGTACTTC.

The chain's CDR3 is CSARDLSMGWDSNTGELFF. CDR3 coding DNA: TGCAGTGCTAGAGATCTAAGTATGGGTTGGGACTCAAACACCGGGGAGCTGTTTTTT. The gene calls are TRBV20-1 and TRBJ2-2; a weak D match, TRBD2 (6 bases). Germline V gene data show CDR1 as DFQATT and CDR2 as SNEGSKA (reference sequence). Between the trimmed V and J ends, which lost 0 bases and 2 bases, there was a span of 22 bases. The CDR3 extends over 19 amino acids.

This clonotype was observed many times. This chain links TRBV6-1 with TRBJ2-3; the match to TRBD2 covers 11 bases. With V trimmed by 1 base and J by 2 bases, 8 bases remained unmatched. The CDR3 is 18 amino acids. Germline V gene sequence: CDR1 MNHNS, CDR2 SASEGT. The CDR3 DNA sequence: TGTGCCAGCAGTGAAGTAGCGGGAGGGCCAGGGAACACAGATACGCAGTATTTT. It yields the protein CASSEVAGGPGNTDTQYF.

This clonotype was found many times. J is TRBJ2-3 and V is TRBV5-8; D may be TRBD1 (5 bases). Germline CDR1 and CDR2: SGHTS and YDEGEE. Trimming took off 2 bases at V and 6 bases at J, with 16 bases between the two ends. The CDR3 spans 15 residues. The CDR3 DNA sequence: TGTGCCAGCAGCTTAAGGGGTCGGCCAGGGGATACGCAGTATTTT. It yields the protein CASSLRGRPGDTQYF.

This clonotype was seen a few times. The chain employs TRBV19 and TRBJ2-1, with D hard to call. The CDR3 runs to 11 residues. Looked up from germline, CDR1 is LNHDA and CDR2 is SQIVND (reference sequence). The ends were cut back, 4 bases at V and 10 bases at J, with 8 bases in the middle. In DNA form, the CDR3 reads TGTGCCAGTAGTACCCTAGGGGAGCAGTTCTTC. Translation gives CASSTLGEQFF.

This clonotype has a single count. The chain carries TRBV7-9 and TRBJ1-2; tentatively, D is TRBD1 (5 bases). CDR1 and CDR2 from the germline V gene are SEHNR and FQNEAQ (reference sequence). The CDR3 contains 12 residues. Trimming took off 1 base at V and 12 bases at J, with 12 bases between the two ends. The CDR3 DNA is TGTGCCAGCAGCTTAGAGGACACTAGAGACACCTTC. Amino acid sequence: CASSLEDTRDTF.

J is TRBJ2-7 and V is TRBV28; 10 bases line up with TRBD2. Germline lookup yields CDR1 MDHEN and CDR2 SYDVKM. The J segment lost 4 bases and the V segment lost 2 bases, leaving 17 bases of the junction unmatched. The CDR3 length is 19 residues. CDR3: CASSLSRVPSGRKVYEQYF. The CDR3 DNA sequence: TGTGCCAGCAGTTTAAGCCGGGTGCCTAGCGGGAGAAAAGTTTACGAGCAGTACTTC.

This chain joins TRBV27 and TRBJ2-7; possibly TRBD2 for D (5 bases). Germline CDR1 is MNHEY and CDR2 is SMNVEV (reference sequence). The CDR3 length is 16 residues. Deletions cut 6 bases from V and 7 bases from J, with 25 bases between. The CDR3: CASSNEPTPPRGEQYF. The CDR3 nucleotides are TGTGCCAGCAGCAACGAACCGACTCCCCCCCGGGGAGAGCAGTACTTC.

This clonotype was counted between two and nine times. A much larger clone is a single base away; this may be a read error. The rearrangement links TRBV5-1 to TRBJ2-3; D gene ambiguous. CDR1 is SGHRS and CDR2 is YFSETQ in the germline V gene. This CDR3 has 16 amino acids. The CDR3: CANSLVAALGTDTQYF. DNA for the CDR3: TGCGCCAACAGCTTGGTGGCAGCTCTGGGCACAGATACGCAGTATTTT.

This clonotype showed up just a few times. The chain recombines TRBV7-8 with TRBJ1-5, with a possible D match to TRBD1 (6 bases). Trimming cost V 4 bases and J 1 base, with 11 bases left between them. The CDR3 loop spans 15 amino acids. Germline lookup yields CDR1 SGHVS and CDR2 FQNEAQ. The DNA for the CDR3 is TGTGCCAGCAGCTCCTCGGGACAAAGCAATCAGCCCCAGCATTTT. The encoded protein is CASSSSGQSNQPQHF.

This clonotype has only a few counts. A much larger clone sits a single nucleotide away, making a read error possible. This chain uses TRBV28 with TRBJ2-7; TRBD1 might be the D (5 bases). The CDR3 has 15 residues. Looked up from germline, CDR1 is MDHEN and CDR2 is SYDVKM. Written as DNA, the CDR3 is TGTGCCAGCAATTTAGGGGCACACACCTCCTACGAGCAGTACTTC. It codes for CASNLGAHTSYEQYF.

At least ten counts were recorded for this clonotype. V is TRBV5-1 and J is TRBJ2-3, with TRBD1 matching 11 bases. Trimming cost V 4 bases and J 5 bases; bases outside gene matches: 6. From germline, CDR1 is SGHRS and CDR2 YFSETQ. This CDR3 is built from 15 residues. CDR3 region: CASSPGQGAGDTQYF. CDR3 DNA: TGCGCCAGCAGCCCCGGACAGGGGGCCGGAGATACGCAGTATTTT.

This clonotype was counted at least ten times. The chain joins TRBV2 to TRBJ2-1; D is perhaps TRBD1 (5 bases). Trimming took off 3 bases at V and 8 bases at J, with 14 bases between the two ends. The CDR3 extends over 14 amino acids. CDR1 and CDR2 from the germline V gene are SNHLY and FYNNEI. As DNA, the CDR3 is TGTGCCAGCAGTGAGGGTAGGGGTCTGCATGAGCAGTTCTTC. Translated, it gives CASSEGRGLHEQFF.

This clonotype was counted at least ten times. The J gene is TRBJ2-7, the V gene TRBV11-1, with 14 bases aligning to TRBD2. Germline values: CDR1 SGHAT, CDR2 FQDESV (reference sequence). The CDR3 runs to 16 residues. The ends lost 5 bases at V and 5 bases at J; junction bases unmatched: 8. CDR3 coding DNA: TGTGCCAGCAGCCCGGGGACTAGCGGGAGAGGTAACGAGCAGTACTTC. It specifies CASSPGTSGRGNEQYF. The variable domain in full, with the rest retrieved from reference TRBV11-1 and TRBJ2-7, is EAEVAQSPRYKITEKSQAVAFWCDPISGHATLYWYRQILGQGPELLVQFQDESVVDDSQLPKDRFSAERLKGVDSTLKIQPAELGDSAMYLCASSPGTSGRGNEQYFGPGTRLTVT.

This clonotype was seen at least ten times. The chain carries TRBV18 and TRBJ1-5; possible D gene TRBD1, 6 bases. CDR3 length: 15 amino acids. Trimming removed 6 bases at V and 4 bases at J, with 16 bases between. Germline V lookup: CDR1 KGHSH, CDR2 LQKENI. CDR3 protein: CASSEQGQGNQPQHF. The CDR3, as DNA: TGTGCCAGCTCTGAACAGGGTCAGGGTAATCAGCCCCAGCATTTT.

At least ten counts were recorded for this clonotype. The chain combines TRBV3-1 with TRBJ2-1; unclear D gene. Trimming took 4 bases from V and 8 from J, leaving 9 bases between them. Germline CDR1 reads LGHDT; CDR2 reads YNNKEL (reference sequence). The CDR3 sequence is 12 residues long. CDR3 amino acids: CASSPSCDEQFF. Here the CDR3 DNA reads TGTGCCAGCAGCCCGAGTTGCGATGAGCAGTTCTTC.

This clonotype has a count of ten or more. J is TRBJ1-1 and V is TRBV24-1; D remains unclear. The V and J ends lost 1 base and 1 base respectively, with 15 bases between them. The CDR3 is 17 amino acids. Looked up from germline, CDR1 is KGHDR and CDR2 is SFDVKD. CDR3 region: CATSDFDGDEANTEAFF. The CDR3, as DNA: TGTGCCACCAGTGATTTTGACGGGGATGAGGCGAACACTGAAGCTTTCTTT.

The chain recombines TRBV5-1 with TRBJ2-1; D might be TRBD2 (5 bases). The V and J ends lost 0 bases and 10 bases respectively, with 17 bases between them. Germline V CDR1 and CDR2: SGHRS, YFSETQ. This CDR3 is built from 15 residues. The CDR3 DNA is TGCGCCAGCAGCTTGGTGGCAGGAGGAGTGCGGGAGCAGTTCTTC. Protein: CASSLVAGGVREQFF.

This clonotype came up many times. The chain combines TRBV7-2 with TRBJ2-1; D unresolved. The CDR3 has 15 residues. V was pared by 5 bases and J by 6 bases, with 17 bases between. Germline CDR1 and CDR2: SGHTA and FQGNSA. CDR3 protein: CASSRSRTPFNEQFF. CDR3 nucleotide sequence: TGTGCCAGCAGCCGGAGTAGGACCCCCTTCAATGAGCAGTTCTTC.

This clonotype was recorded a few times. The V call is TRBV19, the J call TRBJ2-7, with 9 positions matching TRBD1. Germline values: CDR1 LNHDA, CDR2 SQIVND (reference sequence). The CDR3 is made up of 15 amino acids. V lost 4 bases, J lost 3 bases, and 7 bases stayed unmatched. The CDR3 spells CASSTKTGGFYEQYF. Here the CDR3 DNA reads TGTGCCAGTAGTACCAAAACAGGGGGCTTCTACGAGCAGTACTTC.